This record covers a single T cell receptor (beta chain). Treatment described: some 19 received Ad26.COV2.S at low or high dose, single or two shots; 5 received placebo; per-sample allocation not given. Sampling was performed 63 days after the first vaccine or placebo injection. These data come from a study of Ad26.COV2.S vaccination and SARS-CoV-2 variants. The CDR3 has 16 amino acids. The J segment lost 10 bases and the V segment lost 5 bases, leaving 9 bases of the junction unmatched. Germline V lookup: CDR1 SGHTA, CDR2 FQGNSA. Repertoires were generated with immunoSEQ multiplex PCR, while TCRdb's copy carries only in-frame clones and drops some. This table has a few hundred thousand clones, around 92% appearing once.

The source material was peripheral blood, sampled in a trial of Ad26.COV2.S vaccine versus placebo. The chain recombines TRBV7-2 with TRBJ2-1; 15 bases map to TRBD2. This sequence originates from a person between 18 and 65 years old who received the Ad26.COV2.S COVID-19 vaccine or a placebo. For the CDR3, the DNA is TGTGCCAGCAGCGGGAGGGGACTAGCGGGGGGAGAGGAGCAGTTCTTC. Translated, it gives CASSGRGLAGGEEQFF.